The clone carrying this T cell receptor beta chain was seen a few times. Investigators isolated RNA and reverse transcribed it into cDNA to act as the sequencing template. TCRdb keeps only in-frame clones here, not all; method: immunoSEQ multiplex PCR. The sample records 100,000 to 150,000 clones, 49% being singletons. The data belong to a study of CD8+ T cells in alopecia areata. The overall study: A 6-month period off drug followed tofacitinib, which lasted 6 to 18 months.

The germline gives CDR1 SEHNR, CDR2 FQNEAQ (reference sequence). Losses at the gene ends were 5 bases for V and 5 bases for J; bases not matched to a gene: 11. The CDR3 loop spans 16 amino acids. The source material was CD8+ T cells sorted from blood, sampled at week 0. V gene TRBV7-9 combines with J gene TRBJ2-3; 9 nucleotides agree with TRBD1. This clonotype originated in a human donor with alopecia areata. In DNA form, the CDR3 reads TGTGCCAGCAGCGTCATAGGACAGGGGCGGAGAGATACGCAGTATTTT. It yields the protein CASSVIGQGRRDTQYF.